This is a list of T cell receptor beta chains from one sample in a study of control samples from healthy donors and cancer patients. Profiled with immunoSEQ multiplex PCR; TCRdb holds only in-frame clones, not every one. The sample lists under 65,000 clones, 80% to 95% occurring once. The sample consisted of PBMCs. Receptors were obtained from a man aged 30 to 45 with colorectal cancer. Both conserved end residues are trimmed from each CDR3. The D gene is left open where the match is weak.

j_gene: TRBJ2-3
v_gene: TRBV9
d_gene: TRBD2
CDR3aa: ASSVVSGGMGADTQY

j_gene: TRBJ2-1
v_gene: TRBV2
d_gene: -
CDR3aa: ASRRGPYNEQF

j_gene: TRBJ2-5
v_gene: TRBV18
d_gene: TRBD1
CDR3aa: ASSPGTGRQETQY

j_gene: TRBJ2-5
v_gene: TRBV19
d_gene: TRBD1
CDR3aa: ASTPHGGLGRDRGTQETQY

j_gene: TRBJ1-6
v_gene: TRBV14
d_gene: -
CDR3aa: ASSHHDSPDSPLH

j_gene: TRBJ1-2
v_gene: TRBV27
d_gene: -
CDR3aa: ASSFTGRLNYGYT

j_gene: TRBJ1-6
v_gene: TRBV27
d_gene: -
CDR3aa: ASSLGRGRGNSPLH

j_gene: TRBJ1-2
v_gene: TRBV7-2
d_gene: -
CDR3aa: ASSLGGQGYGYT

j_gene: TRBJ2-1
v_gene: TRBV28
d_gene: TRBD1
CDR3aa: ASSTGTGGNEQF

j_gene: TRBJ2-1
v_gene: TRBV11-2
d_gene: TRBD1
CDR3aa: ASSFRGTGWRSRDEQF

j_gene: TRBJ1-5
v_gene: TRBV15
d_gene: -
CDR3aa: ATSRDISAGHEPQH

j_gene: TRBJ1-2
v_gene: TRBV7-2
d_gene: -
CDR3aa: ASSLGREGGYT

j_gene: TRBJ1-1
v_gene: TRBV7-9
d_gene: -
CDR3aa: ASSLWGPEAF

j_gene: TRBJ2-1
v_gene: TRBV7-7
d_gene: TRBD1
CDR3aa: ASSLGQGISGEQF

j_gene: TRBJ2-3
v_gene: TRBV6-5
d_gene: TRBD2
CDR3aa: ASSPLAGGLDTQY

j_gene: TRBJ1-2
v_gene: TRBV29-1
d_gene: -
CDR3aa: SVETPGRGYT

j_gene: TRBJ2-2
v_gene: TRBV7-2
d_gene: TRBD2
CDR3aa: ASTHGGAGAGELF

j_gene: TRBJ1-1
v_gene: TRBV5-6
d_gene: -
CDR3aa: ASRFTGSTEAF

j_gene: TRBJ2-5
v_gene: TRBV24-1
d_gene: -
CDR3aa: ATSDLGLRETQY

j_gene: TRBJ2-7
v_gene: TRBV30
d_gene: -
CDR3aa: AWSWRRDGYEQY

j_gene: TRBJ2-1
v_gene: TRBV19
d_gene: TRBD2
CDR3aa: ASSIAVAGDNEQF

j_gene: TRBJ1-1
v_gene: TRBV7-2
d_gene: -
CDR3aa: ASSLVAGSFITEAF

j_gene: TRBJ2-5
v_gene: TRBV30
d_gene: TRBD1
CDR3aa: AWSPGTGGETQY

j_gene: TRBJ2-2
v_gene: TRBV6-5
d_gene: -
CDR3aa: ASNWEGVNTGELF

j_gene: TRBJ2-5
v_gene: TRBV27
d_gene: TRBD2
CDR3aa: ASSFLGGGSQETQY